The 3 T cell receptor beta chains below all came from one sample that was sequenced in a study of T cell repertoires in cytomegalovirus infection. A single record per CDR3 protein comes from TCRdb applying MiXCR to the reads. The data contain more than 500,000 distinct CDR3 sequences, about 15% of them singletons. The sequencing sample was made of CD8+ T cells from PBMCs. The receptors stem from a human donor in good health (CMV status not recorded). Some clones in this sample may be carry-over from other donors' samples.

This clonotype was seen only a few times. The chain links TRBV28 to TRBJ1-2; 10 bases match TRBD1. V lost 2 bases to trimming and J lost 9 bases; unmatched junction nucleotides: 12. The CDR3 runs 16 residues. Looked up from germline, CDR1 is MDHEN and CDR2 is SYDVKM. The CDR3, as DNA: TGTGCCAGCAGTTTACCCCCGGACAGGGGGAATCGGCGCTACACCTTC. The encoded protein is CASSLPPDRGNRRYTF.

In its sample, this clonotype was seen a few times. The rearrangement joins TRBV2 to TRBJ2-6; 8 nucleotides match TRBD1. The V segment lost 5 bases and the J segment 1 base; nucleotides outside the gene matches: 7. This CDR3 region has 17 residues. CDR1 is SNHLY, CDR2 FYNNEI, per germline. The DNA for the CDR3 is TGTGCCAGCAGTCCCGGGACAGGTCTTTCTGGGGCCAACGTCCTGACTTTC. It translates to CASSPGTGLSGANVLTF.

This clonotype came up many times. The V gene is TRBV10-3, the J gene TRBJ2-2; weak D call: TRBD2 (5 bases). CDR3 size: 20 residues. Germline V gene sequence: CDR1 ENHRY, CDR2 SYGVKD. With 0 bases removed from V and 5 bases from J, the gap between germline ends came to 25 bases. CDR3 region: CAISESIGARVKRETGELFF. The DNA of the CDR3 is TGTGCCATCAGTGAGTCGATTGGAGCGCGGGTCAAACGGGAAACCGGGGAGCTGTTTTTT.